This T cell receptor beta chain was identified during a study of blood T cell repertoires in COVID-19. The wider study: PBMCs, B-cell-depleted T cells, or T cells provided the cDNA or gDNA that made up the material.

Under the authors' procedure: The assay estimated nucleated cells by amplifying reference gene primers. Sequencing used immunoSEQ multiplex PCR; TCRdb keeps in-frame clones, though not all of them. V and J calls and clone size are copied from that table; D and trimming were computed from the DNA. The sample carries 90,000 or so clones, 65% to 90% recorded once. This clone was found once. Germline-derived CDR1 and CDR2 are ENHRY and SYGVKD. The CDR3 consists of 13 residues. Trimming pared 5 bases from V and 12 bases from J, leaving 17 bases between. Sequencing was carried out using peripheral blood. This clonotype was sampled from a man older than 75 with active or convalescent COVID-19. The genes are TRBV10-3 and TRBJ2-1, with D hard to call. The CDR3 coding sequence is TGTGCCATCAGTTCGCGGCAAGGCGAGGCGCAGTTCTTC. Translated, it gives CAISSRQGEAQFF.